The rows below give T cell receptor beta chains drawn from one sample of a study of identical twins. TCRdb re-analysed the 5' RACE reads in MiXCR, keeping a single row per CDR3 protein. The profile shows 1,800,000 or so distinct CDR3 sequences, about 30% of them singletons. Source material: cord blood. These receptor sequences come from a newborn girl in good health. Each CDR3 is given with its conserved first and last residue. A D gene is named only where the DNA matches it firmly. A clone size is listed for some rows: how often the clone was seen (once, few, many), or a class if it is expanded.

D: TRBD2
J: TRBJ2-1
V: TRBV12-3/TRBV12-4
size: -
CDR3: CASSLKASGGNEQFF
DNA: TGTGCCAGCAGTTTAAAGGCTAGCGGGGGCAATGAGCAGTTCTTC

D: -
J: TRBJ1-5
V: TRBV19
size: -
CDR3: CATLGKELNQPQHF
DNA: TGTGCCACCCTGGGGAAAGAACTCAATCAGCCCCAGCATTTT

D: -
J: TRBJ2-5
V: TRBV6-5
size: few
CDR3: CASSRTRSVRETQYF
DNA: TGTGCCAGCAGCCGTACTAGGTCGGTTCGGGAGACCCAGTACTTC

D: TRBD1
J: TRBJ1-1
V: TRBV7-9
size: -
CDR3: CASSSDRRGAFF
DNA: TGTGCCAGCAGCTCGGACAGGAGGGGAGCTTTCTTT

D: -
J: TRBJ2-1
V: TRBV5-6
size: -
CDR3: CASSLEGGEIYEQFF
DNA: TGTGCCAGCAGCTTAGAGGGGGGAGAAATCTATGAGCAGTTCTTC

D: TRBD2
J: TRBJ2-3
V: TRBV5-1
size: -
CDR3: CASSLLPSGGTSTDTQYF
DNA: TGCGCCAGCAGCTTGCTGCCTAGCGGGGGGACTAGCACAGATACGCAGTATTTT

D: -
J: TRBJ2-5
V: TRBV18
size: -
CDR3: CASSPNLGPKETQYF
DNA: TGTGCCAGCTCACCAAATTTGGGCCCAAAAGAGACCCAGTACTTC

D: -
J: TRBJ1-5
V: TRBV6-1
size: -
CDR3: CAAHRGNQPQHF
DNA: TGTGCCGCGCATCGGGGAAATCAGCCCCAGCATTTT

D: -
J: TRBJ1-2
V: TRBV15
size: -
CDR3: CATSRGGLGYTF
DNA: TGTGCCACCAGCAGAGGCGGGTTGGGCTACACCTTC

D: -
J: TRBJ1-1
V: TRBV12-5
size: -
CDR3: CASGSGPANLNTEAFF
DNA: TGTGCTAGTGGTTCGGGACCGGCCAACCTTAACACTGAAGCTTTCTTT

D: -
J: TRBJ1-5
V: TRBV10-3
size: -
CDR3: CAISEGTEHNQPQHF
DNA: TGTGCCATCAGTGAGGGGACGGAACACAATCAGCCCCAGCATTTT